This T cell receptor beta chain was identified during a study of CXCR3-negative and CXCR3-positive naive CD8 T cells. For this clonotype: The antigen remains undetermined.

The CDR3 runs 13 residues. Germline V gene lookup returns CDR1 SQVTM and CDR2 ANQGSEA. UMI-labeled 5' RACE TRB cDNA libraries were prepared from the cells. TCRdb reprocessed the 5' RACE reads, keeping one entry per CDR3 protein, no DNA. Its table records 100,000 to 150,000 distinct CDR3 sequences. General observations from the study: For CXCR3-positive naive cells, TRB CDR3s were more hydrophobic than those of CXCR3-negative naive cells. Cryopreserved cells showed partially decreased CXCR3 expression, and most assays used fresh PBMCs. Both naive subsets showed comparably high diversity, and memory CD8+ cells showed much lower diversity. Memory cells differed in TRBV-TRBJ usage, but naive CXCR3-negative and CXCR3-positive cells had similar usage.

The origin of this receptor is a human donor in good health. Some clones in this sample may be carry-over from other donors' samples. The sample consisted of naive CXCR3- CD8+ T cells from blood. Subset defined: CD45RO-CCR7+CD27+CD95- naive CD8+ T cells lacking CXCR3 (TNR3-). The J gene is TRBJ2-7, the V gene TRBV29-1. The CDR3: CSVETGATYEQYF.